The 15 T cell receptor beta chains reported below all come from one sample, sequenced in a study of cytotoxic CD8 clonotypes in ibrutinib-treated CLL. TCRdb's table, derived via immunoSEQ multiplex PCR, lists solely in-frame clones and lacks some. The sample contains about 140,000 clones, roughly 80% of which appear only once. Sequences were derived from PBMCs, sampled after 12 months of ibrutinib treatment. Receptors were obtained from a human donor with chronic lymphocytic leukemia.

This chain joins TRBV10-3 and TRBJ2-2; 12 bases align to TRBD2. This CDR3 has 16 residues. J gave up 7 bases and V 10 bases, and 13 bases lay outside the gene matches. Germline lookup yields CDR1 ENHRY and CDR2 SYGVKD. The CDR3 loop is CATQTSGGIYGGELFF. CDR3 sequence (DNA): TGTGCCACCCAGACTAGCGGGGGTATATATGGCGGGGAGCTGTTTTTT.

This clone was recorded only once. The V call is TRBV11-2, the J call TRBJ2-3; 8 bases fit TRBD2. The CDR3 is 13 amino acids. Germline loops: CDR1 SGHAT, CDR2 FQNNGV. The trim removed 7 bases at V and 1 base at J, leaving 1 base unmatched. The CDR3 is CASISGGTDTQYF. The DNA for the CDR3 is TGTGCCAGCATTAGCGGGGGCACAGATACGCAGTATTTT.

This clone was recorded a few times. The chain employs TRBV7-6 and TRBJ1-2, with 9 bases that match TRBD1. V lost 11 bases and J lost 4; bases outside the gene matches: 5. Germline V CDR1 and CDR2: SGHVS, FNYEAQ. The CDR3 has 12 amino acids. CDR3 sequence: CAVSQGAYGYTF. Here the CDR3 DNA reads TGTGCCGTCTCACAGGGGGCCTATGGCTACACCTTC. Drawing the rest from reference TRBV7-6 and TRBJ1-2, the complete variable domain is GAGVSQSPRYKVTKRGQDVALRCDPISGHVSLYWYRQALGQGPEFLTYFNYEAQQDKSGLPNDRFSAERPEGSISTLTIQRTEQRDSAMYRCAVSQGAYGYTFGSGTRLTVV.

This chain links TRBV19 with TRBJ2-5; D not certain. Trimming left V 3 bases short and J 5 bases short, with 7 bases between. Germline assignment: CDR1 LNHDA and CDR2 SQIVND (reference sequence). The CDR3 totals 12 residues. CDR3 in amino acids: CASSIGQETQYF. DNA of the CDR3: TGTGCCAGTAGTATTGGTCAGGAGACCCAGTACTTC.

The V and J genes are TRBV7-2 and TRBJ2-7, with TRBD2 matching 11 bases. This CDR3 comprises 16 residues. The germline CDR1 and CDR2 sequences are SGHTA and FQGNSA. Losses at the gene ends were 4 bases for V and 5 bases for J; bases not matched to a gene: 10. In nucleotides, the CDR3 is TGTGCCAGCAGCTCACGGGGACTAGCGGACCGGGACGAGCAGTACTTC. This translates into CASSSRGLADRDEQYF.

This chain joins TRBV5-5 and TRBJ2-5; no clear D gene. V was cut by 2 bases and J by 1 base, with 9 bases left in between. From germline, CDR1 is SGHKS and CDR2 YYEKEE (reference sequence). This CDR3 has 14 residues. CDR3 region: CASSLMVSQETQYF. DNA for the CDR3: TGTGCCAGCAGCTTAATGGTCAGCCAAGAGACCCAGTACTTC.

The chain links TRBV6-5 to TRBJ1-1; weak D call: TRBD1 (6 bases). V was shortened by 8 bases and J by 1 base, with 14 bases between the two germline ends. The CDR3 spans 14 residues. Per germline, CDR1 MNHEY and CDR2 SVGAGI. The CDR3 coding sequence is TGTGCCAGCCTCCGGGGGGCCGGGAACACTGAAGCTTTCTTT. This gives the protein CASLRGAGNTEAFF.

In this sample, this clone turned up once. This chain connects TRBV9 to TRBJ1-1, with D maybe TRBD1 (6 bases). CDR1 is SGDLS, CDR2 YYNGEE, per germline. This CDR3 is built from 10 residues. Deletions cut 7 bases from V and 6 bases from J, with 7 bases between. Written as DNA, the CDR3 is TGTGCCAGCGGGGGCGCTGAAGCTTTCTTT. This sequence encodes CASGGAEAFF.

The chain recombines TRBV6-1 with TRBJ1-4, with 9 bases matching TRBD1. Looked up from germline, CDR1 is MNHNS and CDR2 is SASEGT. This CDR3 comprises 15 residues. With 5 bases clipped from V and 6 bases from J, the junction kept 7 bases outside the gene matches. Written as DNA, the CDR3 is TGTGCCAGCAGTCACACAGGGGGCGTGGATGAAAAACTGTTTTTT. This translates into CASSHTGGVDEKLFF.

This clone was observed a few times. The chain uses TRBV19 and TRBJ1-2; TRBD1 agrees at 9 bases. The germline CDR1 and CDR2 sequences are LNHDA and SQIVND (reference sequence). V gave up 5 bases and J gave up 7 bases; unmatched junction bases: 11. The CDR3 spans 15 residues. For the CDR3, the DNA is TGTGCCAGTAGTGTACAGGGGGCGGGGGAACTTGGCTACACCTTC. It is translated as CASSVQGAGELGYTF.

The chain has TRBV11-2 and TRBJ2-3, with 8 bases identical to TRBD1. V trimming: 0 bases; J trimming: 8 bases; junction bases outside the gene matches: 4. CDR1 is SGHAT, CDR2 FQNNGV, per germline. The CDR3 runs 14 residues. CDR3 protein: CASSLDRGQGTQYF. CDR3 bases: TGTGCCAGCAGCTTAGACAGGGGGCAAGGTACGCAGTATTTT.

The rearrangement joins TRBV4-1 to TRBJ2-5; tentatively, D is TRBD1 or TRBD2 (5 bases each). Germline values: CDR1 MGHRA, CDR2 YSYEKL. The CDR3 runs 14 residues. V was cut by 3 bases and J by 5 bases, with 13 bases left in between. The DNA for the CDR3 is TGCGCCAGCAGCCAGGGGGACCTCGGGGAGACCCAGTACTTC. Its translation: CASSQGDLGETQYF.

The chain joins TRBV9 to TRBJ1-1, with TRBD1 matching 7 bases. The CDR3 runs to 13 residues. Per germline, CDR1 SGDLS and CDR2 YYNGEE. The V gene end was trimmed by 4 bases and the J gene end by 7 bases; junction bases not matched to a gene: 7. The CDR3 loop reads CASSPLTGFEAFF. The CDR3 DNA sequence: TGTGCCAGCAGCCCATTGACAGGGTTTGAAGCTTTCTTT.

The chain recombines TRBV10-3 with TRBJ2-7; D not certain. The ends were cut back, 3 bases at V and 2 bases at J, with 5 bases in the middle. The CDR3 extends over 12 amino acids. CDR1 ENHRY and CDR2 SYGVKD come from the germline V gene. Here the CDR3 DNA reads TGTGCCATCAGTGATAAGGCCTACGAGCAGTACTTC. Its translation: CAISDKAYEQYF.

CDR3 protein: CASSKQGLAKNIQYF. Here the CDR3 DNA reads TGTGCCAGCAGCAAACAGGGACTAGCCAAAAACATTCAGTACTTC. The chain is built from TRBV7-9 and TRBJ2-4; D is tentatively TRBD1 or TRBD2 (6 bases each). V was shortened by 5 bases and J by 0 bases, with 11 bases between the two germline ends. Germline V gene data show CDR1 as SEHNR and CDR2 as FQNEAQ (reference sequence). The CDR3 sequence is 15 residues long.